This is a list of T cell receptor beta chains from one sample in a study of cytomegalovirus exposure and HLA in healthy donors. TCRdb's table, derived via immunoSEQ multiplex PCR, lists solely in-frame clones and lacks some. The table includes fewer than 150,000 clones, 70% detected once. The sample taken for sequencing was PBMCs. The receptor source for this set is a woman in her twenties or thirties in good health and CMV-seronegative. Each CDR3 is given with its conserved first and last residue. A D gene is named only where the DNA matches it firmly. Only part of the rows carry a size: once, few, many, or a class if the clone is expanded.

TRBV23-1	-	-	TRBJ1-5	CASSQRQGGQPQHF	TGCGCCAGCAGTCAAAGGCAGGGAGGTCAGCCCCAGCATTTT
TRBV23-1	-	-	TRBJ2-3	CASSHRVAETSTDTQYF	TGCGCCAGCAGTCACAGGGTAGCTGAGACTAGCACAGATACGCAGTATTTT
TRBV11-3	TRBD2	-	TRBJ2-3	CASSLGETSGSRDTQYF	TGTGCCAGCAGCTTAGGGGAGACTAGCGGGAGCCGAGATACGCAGTATTTT
TRBV4-1	TRBD2	-	TRBJ2-1	CASSGPGTRYLIEQFF	TGCGCCAGCAGCGGTCCCGGGACTAGATATCTTATTGAGCAGTTCTTC
TRBV21-1	-	-	TRBJ2-3	CASRPQPRTSGSPELCGTTDTQYF	TGTGCCAGCAGGCCACAACCGAGGACTAGCGGGAGTCCGGAGCTCTGCGGTACTACAGATACGCAGTATTTT
TRBV16	-	-	TRBJ1-3	CASSPGATQSGNTIYF	TGTGCCAGCAGCCCAGGGGCGACTCAATCTGGAAACACCATATATTTT
TRBV5-4	-	-	TRBJ2-1	CASSLPGYEQFF	TGTGCCAGCAGCCTCCCGGGGTACGAGCAGTTCTTC
TRBV5-1	-	-	TRBJ1-4	CASSWDSAANEKLFF	TGCGCCAGCAGCTGGGACTCGGCGGCTAATGAAAAACTGTTTTTT
TRBV28	TRBD2	-	TRBJ2-5	CASSASGGLETQYF	TGTGCCAGCAGTGCTAGCGGGGGGTTGGAGACCCAGTACTTC
TRBV5-1	TRBD1	-	TRBJ2-5	CASSTGTGIETQYF	TGCGCCAGCAGCACCGGGACAGGGATAGAGACCCAGTACTTC
TRBV1	-	-	TRBJ2-3	CTSSPDGDTSTDTQYF	TGCACCAGCAGCCCGGACGGGGATACAAGCACAGATACGCAGTATTTT
TRBV7-8	-	few	TRBJ2-5	CASSLGGDVETQYF	TGTGCCAGCAGCTTAGGCGGGGACGTAGAGACCCAGTACTTC
TRBV5-1	-	-	TRBJ2-5	CATRELGLVRETQYF	TGCGCCACTCGCGAACTCGGACTTGTGCGAGAGACCCAGTACTTC
TRBV15	TRBD1	few	TRBJ1-2	CATSRDRTGGGYTF	TGTGCCACCAGCAGAGATAGGACAGGGGGAGGCTACACCTTC
TRBV5-1	-	-	TRBJ1-2	CASSLNVGGLYGYTF	TGCGCCAGCAGCTTGAATGTGGGGGGGCTTTACGGCTACACCTTC
TRBV11-1	-	-	TRBJ2-3	CASSQTLFGQGGDTQYF	TGTGCCAGCAGCCAAACCTTGTTTGGGCAGGGAGGAGATACGCAGTATTTT
TRBV2	-	few	TRBJ2-3	CASSELSSTDTQYF	TGTGCCAGCAGTGAACTTTCTAGCACAGATACGCAGTATTTT
TRBV11-3	-	once	TRBJ2-5	CARSATGPGGEETQYF	TGTGCCCGATCTGCTACGGGGCCCGGGGGTGAAGAGACCCAGTACTTC
TRBV21-1	-	-	TRBJ1-3	CASAPGTGVIYSGNTIYF	TGTGCCAGCGCCCCCGGGACAGGGGTTATCTACTCTGGAAACACCATATATTTT
TRBV5-1	TRBD2	-	TRBJ2-3	CASSSGLAGSTDTQYF	TGCGCCAGCAGCTCGGGACTAGCGGGATCTACAGATACGCAGTATTTT
TRBV10-2	TRBD1	-	TRBJ2-7	CASTGGTGTLEQYF	TGCGCCAGCACCGGCGGGACAGGCACGTTGGAGCAGTACTTC
TRBV7-9	TRBD1	-	TRBJ1-4	CASSSRTGGDEKLFF	TGTGCCAGCAGCTCGAGGACAGGGGGAGATGAAAAACTGTTTTTT
TRBV27	TRBD1	few	TRBJ1-6	CASALKPITQGVRSPLHF	TGTGCCAGCGCGTTAAAGCCCATTACTCAGGGGGTGCGATCACCCCTCCACTTT
TRBV28	TRBD1	-	TRBJ1-5	CASYRGNNQPQHF	TGTGCCAGCTACAGGGGTAACAATCAGCCCCAGCATTTT